These T cell receptor beta chains were read from a single sample in a study of beta chain features in type 1 diabetes. Clones were sequenced by immunoSEQ multiplex PCR, and TCRdb holds only the in-frame ones, with some missing. The data contain around 250,000 clones, around 20% of them singletons. What was sequenced was naive CD4+ T cells from blood. The receptors derive from a woman aged 40 to 50 with type 1 diabetes. Both conserved end residues are part of each CDR3. Fields, in order: D gene, J gene, CDR3 length, clone size, V gene, CDR3 protein, CDR3 DNA. A D gene is named only where the DNA matches it firmly. Clone size is stated in some rows and not others, as once, few, many or a class when expanded.

D: TRBD2
J: TRBJ2-5
length: 14
size: .
V: TRBV19
CDR3: CASSLTSAQETQYF
DNA: TGTGCCAGTAGTCTCACTAGCGCCCAAGAGACCCAGTACTTC

D: TRBD1
J: TRBJ1-2
length: 15
size: few
V: TRBV5-1
CDR3: CASSLGTDRGDGYTF
DNA: TGCGCCAGCAGCTTGGGAACGGACAGGGGAGATGGCTACACCTTC

D: .
J: TRBJ1-2
length: 13
size: .
V: TRBV4-1
CDR3: CASSQGDTDGYTF
DNA: TGCGCCAGCAGCCAAGGTGATACAGATGGCTACACCTTC

D: .
J: TRBJ1-4
length: 13
size: .
V: TRBV7-6
CDR3: CASSPPGNEKLFF
DNA: TGTGCCAGCAGCCCCCCAGGGAATGAAAAACTGTTTTTT

D: TRBD2
J: TRBJ2-4
length: 14
size: .
V: TRBV5-1
CDR3: CASSLDPGRGVEYF
DNA: TGCGCCAGCAGCTTGGATCCCGGGCGGGGGGTAGAGTACTTC

D: .
J: TRBJ1-1
length: 16
size: few
V: TRBV2
CDR3: CASSVVRVLLNTEAFF
DNA: TGTGCCAGCAGTGTTGTGAGGGTGCTATTGAACACTGAAGCTTTCTTT

D: .
J: TRBJ1-1
length: 13
size: few
V: TRBV2
CDR3: CASGDTGIPEAFF
DNA: TGTGCCAGCGGAGACACAGGGATCCCTGAAGCTTTCTTT

D: .
J: TRBJ2-1
length: 13
size: few
V: TRBV11-2
CDR3: CASRQRLVGEQFF
DNA: TGTGCCAGCAGACAACGACTAGTTGGTGAGCAGTTCTTC

D: TRBD1
J: TRBJ2-2
length: 17
size: .
V: TRBV15
CDR3: CATSRAPDRANTGELFF
DNA: TGTGCCACCAGCAGAGCCCCGGACAGGGCGAACACCGGGGAGCTGTTTTTT

D: .
J: TRBJ1-1
length: 13
size: few
V: TRBV19
CDR3: CASSIQVNTEAFF
DNA: TGTGCCAGTAGTATTCAGGTGAACACTGAAGCTTTCTTT

D: .
J: TRBJ2-2
length: 14
size: few
V: TRBV30
CDR3: CAWSLRREGGELFF
DNA: TGTGCCTGGAGCCTGAGGCGGGAAGGCGGGGAGCTGTTTTTT

D: TRBD1
J: TRBJ2-7
length: 16
size: few
V: TRBV28
CDR3: CASSLAGQGSSYEQYF
DNA: TGTGCCAGCAGTTTGGCGGGACAGGGAAGCTCCTACGAGCAGTACTTC

D: .
J: TRBJ1-1
length: 16
size: few
V: TRBV21-1
CDR3: CASSKLQGRCYTEAFF
DNA: TGTGCCAGCAGCAAACTACAGGGGAGATGTTACACTGAAGCTTTCTTT

D: .
J: TRBJ2-4
length: 12
size: .
V: TRBV7-9
CDR3: CASTGAQNIQYF
DNA: TGTGCCAGCACGGGAGCGCAAAACATTCAGTACTTC

D: TRBD1
J: TRBJ2-5
length: 14
size: few
V: TRBV10-3
CDR3: CAISRGTGGETQYF
DNA: TGTGCCATCAGTCGGGGAACAGGGGGCGAGACCCAGTACTTC

D: TRBD2
J: TRBJ2-5
length: 17
size: few
V: TRBV7-9
CDR3: CASSSGSSGRGGETQYF
DNA: TGTGCCAGCAGCTCCGGGTCTAGCGGGAGAGGAGGAGAGACCCAGTACTTC

D: .
J: TRBJ2-5
length: 14
size: few
V: TRBV7-3
CDR3: CASSPTGWMETQYF
DNA: TGTGCCAGCAGCCCGACAGGTTGGATGGAGACCCAGTACTTC

D: TRBD1
J: TRBJ2-7
length: 12
size: .
V: TRBV18
CDR3: CASGGQTYEQYF
DNA: TGTGCCAGCGGGGGACAGACCTACGAGCAGTACTTC

D: .
J: TRBJ1-4
length: 16
size: .
V: TRBV30
CDR3: CAWSRSRQGRGEKLFF
DNA: TGTGCCTGGAGTCGATCTCGGCAGGGGCGCGGTGAAAAACTGTTTTTT

D: .
J: TRBJ1-2
length: 14
size: few
V: TRBV4-3
CDR3: CASSQDDLGSGYTF
DNA: TGCGCCAGCAGCCAAGATGACTTGGGGAGTGGCTACACCTTC

D: TRBD1
J: TRBJ1-4
length: 15
size: few
V: TRBV30
CDR3: CAWQLNRGANEKLFF
DNA: TGTGCCTGGCAGCTAAACAGGGGAGCTAATGAAAAACTGTTTTTT

D: .
J: TRBJ2-7
length: 17
size: .
V: TRBV11-1
CDR3: CASSLSFLAGARNEQYF
DNA: TGTGCCAGCAGCTTATCCTTCTTGGCGGGGGCGAGGAACGAGCAGTACTTC

D: .
J: TRBJ2-1
length: 16
size: .
V: TRBV4-3
CDR3: CASSQEGPTSRNEQFF
DNA: TGCGCCAGCAGCCAAGAAGGACCAACTAGCAGGAATGAGCAGTTCTTC

D: TRBD1
J: TRBJ1-5
length: 14
size: few
V: TRBV29-1
CDR3: CSVAGTGDNQPQHF
DNA: TGCAGCGTTGCCGGGACAGGGGACAATCAGCCCCAGCATTTT

D: .
J: TRBJ2-3
length: 12
size: .
V: TRBV30
CDR3: CACDGGSDTQYF
DNA: TGTGCCTGCGACGGGGGATCAGATACGCAGTATTTT

D: .
J: TRBJ1-2
length: 13
size: .
V: TRBV11-2
CDR3: CASSPPSNYGYTF
DNA: TGTGCCAGCAGCCCCCCCAGTAACTATGGCTACACCTTC

D: .
J: TRBJ1-1
length: 12
size: .
V: TRBV5-4
CDR3: CASKAGETEAFF
DNA: TGTGCCAGCAAGGCGGGGGAGACTGAAGCTTTCTTT

D: .
J: TRBJ1-5
length: 13
size: few
V: TRBV29-1
CDR3: CSAQWSSNQPQHF
DNA: TGCAGCGCTCAGTGGAGTAGCAATCAGCCCCAGCATTTT

D: TRBD1
J: TRBJ1-2
length: 18
size: once
V: TRBV7-6
CDR3: CASSLGGGGTESFYGYTF
DNA: TGTGCCAGCAGCTTAGGGGGTGGAGGGACAGAGAGCTTCTATGGCTACACCTTC

D: .
J: TRBJ1-1
length: 13
size: few
V: TRBV7-9
CDR3: CASRITTNTEAFF
DNA: TGTGCCAGCAGGATAACTACGAACACTGAAGCTTTCTTT

D: .
J: TRBJ2-2
length: 16
size: .
V: TRBV4-3
CDR3: CASSQDDRFLTGELFF
DNA: TGCGCCAGCAGCCAAGATGACAGATTCCTCACCGGGGAGCTGTTTTTT

D: .
J: TRBJ2-7
length: 15
size: .
V: TRBV7-2
CDR3: CASSFGQGATYEQYF
DNA: TGTGCCAGCAGCTTTGGTCAGGGCGCGACCTACGAGCAGTACTTC

D: .
J: TRBJ1-5
length: 14
size: .
V: TRBV19
CDR3: CASSIQGSGQPQHF
DNA: TGTGCCAGTAGTATTCAAGGGTCGGGACAGCCCCAGCATTTT

D: .
J: TRBJ2-7
length: 12
size: few
V: TRBV28
CDR3: CASSFYSYEQYF
DNA: TGTGCCAGCAGTTTCTACTCCTACGAGCAGTACTTC

D: .
J: TRBJ1-1
length: 16
size: .
V: TRBV23-1
CDR3: CASSLPREDMNTEAFF
DNA: TGCGCCAGCAGTCTCCCGAGGGAGGACATGAACACTGAAGCTTTCTTT

D: .
J: TRBJ2-3
length: 12
size: .
V: TRBV5-1
CDR3: CASSYNTDTQYF
DNA: TGCGCCAGCAGCTATAACACAGATACGCAGTATTTT

D: TRBD1
J: TRBJ1-5
length: 16
size: few
V: TRBV4-2
CDR3: CASSPALDRGNQPQHF
DNA: TGTGCCAGCAGCCCCGCACTCGACAGGGGGAATCAGCCCCAGCATTTT

D: .
J: TRBJ2-2
length: 17
size: .
V: TRBV4-3
CDR3: CASSQAGQGANTGELFF
DNA: TGCGCCAGCAGCCAGGCGGGGCAGGGTGCGAACACCGGGGAGCTGTTTTTT

D: .
J: TRBJ2-2
length: 11
size: .
V: TRBV28
CDR3: CASSYTGKLFF
DNA: TGTGCCAGCAGCTATACAGGGAAGCTGTTTTTT

D: .
J: TRBJ1-2
length: 13
size: .
V: TRBV29-1
CDR3: CSVVDSTNYGYTF
DNA: TGCAGCGTTGTTGACTCCACTAACTATGGCTACACCTTC

D: .
J: TRBJ1-1
length: 11
size: .
V: TRBV28
CDR3: CASSDSAEAFF
DNA: TGTGCCAGCTCGGACAGCGCAGAGGCTTTCTTT

D: .
J: TRBJ2-6
length: 15
size: .
V: TRBV7-9
CDR3: CASSQTGRGANVLTF
DNA: TGTGCCAGCAGCCAAACAGGTCGAGGGGCCAACGTCCTGACTTTC

D: .
J: TRBJ2-1
length: 14
size: few
V: TRBV7-9
CDR3: CASATSGSYNEQFF
DNA: TGTGCCAGCGCGACATCCGGGAGTTACAATGAGCAGTTCTTC

D: TRBD2
J: TRBJ2-7
length: 15
size: few
V: TRBV7-2
CDR3: CASSLEEGLAYEQYF
DNA: TGTGCCAGCAGCTTAGAAGAGGGACTAGCCTACGAGCAGTACTTC

D: TRBD2
J: TRBJ2-1
length: 16
size: few
V: TRBV4-3
CDR3: CASSQMTLAGYNEQFF
DNA: TGCGCCAGCAGCCAAATGACGCTAGCGGGCTACAATGAGCAGTTCTTC

D: TRBD1
J: TRBJ2-1
length: 14
size: .
V: TRBV5-4
CDR3: CASSLEGRGNEQFF
DNA: TGTGCCAGCAGCTTGGAAGGCAGGGGGAATGAGCAGTTCTTC

D: .
J: TRBJ1-5
length: 15
size: .
V: TRBV15
CDR3: CATSVGVLSNQPQHF
DNA: TGTGCCACCAGCGTAGGGGTGCTGAGCAATCAGCCCCAGCATTTT

D: .
J: TRBJ2-1
length: 11
size: .
V: TRBV7-3
CDR3: CASSSGPEQFF
DNA: TGTGCCAGCAGCTCTGGCCCTGAGCAGTTCTTC

D: .
J: TRBJ2-5
length: 13
size: .
V: TRBV19
CDR3: CASSESGQETQYF
DNA: TGTGCCAGTAGTGAGTCGGGGCAAGAGACCCAGTACTTC

D: .
J: TRBJ1-5
length: 15
size: few
V: TRBV28
CDR3: CASSRGAVSNQPQHF
DNA: TGTGCCAGCAGTCGCGGAGCCGTTAGCAATCAGCCCCAGCATTTT

D: .
J: TRBJ1-1
length: 13
size: .
V: TRBV9
CDR3: CASSVEGGSGAFF
DNA: TGTGCCAGCAGCGTAGAGGGAGGGAGCGGAGCTTTCTTT

D: .
J: TRBJ1-4
length: 15
size: .
V: TRBV7-7
CDR3: CASSLSGGVGEKLFF
DNA: TGTGCTAGCAGCCTGTCGGGGGGTGTGGGCGAAAAACTGTTTTTT

D: TRBD1
J: TRBJ2-7
length: 14
size: few
V: TRBV28
CDR3: CASSKSGTVYEQYF
DNA: TGTGCCAGCAGTAAATCCGGGACAGTCTACGAGCAGTACTTC

D: .
J: TRBJ1-1
length: 14
size: .
V: TRBV5-1
CDR3: CASSESGVRTEAFF
DNA: TGCGCCAGCAGCGAATCAGGGGTGAGGACTGAAGCTTTCTTT

D: .
J: TRBJ1-5
length: 14
size: few
V: TRBV2
CDR3: CASGWTELNQPQHF
DNA: TGTGCCAGCGGATGGACAGAACTAAATCAGCCCCAGCATTTT

D: TRBD1
J: TRBJ2-7
length: 14
size: few
V: TRBV5-1
CDR3: CASGSGTVTYEQYF
DNA: TGCGCCAGCGGTTCCGGGACAGTTACCTACGAGCAGTACTTC

D: TRBD2
J: TRBJ2-3
length: 13
size: few
V: TRBV30
CDR3: CGTSGKGTDTQYF
DNA: TGTGGGACTAGCGGAAAAGGCACAGATACGCAGTATTTT